The rows below give T cell receptor beta chains drawn from one sample of a study of T-cell reconstitution after alpha-beta-depleted transplantation in children. A single record per CDR3 protein comes from TCRdb applying MiXCR to the PCR reads. The table shows 330,000 or so distinct CDR3 sequences, with about 9.5% occurring only once. The sample was PBMCs, taken before TCRalphabeta/CD19-depleted stem cell transplant. Receptors were obtained from a boy under two years old with acute myeloid leukemia, due to receive a stem cell transplant. Each CDR3 is given without its conserved first and last residue.

J | V | length | CDR3
TRBJ2-1 | TRBV27 | 11 | ASSHGPDNEQF
TRBJ2-7 | TRBV13 | 10 | ASSRGGYEQY
TRBJ2-6 | TRBV5-6 | 14 | ASSNSVLDFYNVLT
TRBJ2-5 | TRBV7-9 | 12 | ASSPATPQETQY
TRBJ2-3 | TRBV28 | 13 | ASSWVGTARDTQY
TRBJ1-2 | TRBV20-1 | 12 | SARAETANYGYT
TRBJ2-5 | TRBV7-9 | 8 | ASSLAPEY
TRBJ2-7 | TRBV6-5 | 12 | ASSPGLLSYEQY
TRBJ2-3 | TRBV5-1 | 15 | ASSLESGGTSTDTQY
TRBJ2-3 | TRBV12-3/TRBV12-4 | 10 | ASSSRHGTQY
TRBJ2-1 | TRBV20-1 | 14 | SAPGGGRVRYNEQF
TRBJ1-5 | TRBV10-3 | 14 | AISDHDRVDNQPQH
TRBJ2-1 | TRBV19 | 11 | ASSIAPLYRQF
TRBJ1-1 | TRBV2 | 10 | ASSEGLGEAF
TRBJ2-1 | TRBV12-3/TRBV12-4 | 13 | ASSRGSRGNNEQF
TRBJ2-7 | TRBV7-8 | 16 | ASSILLEAHRLGYEQY
TRBJ1-1 | TRBV29-1 | 15 | SALPGLGGQGVTEAF
TRBJ2-5 | TRBV28 | 12 | ASSYRDHQETQY
TRBJ2-6 | TRBV28 | 17 | ASSLGQGESIGGANVLT
TRBJ1-2 | TRBV28 | 14 | ASIISGGGGDEGYT
TRBJ2-1 | TRBV19 | 11 | ASSIAGMHEQF
TRBJ2-3 | TRBV29-1 | 8 | SVGPDTQY
TRBJ2-2 | TRBV5-4 | 13 | ASETGGGRTGELF
TRBJ2-5 | TRBV29-1 | 11 | SVGTSGQETQY
TRBJ1-5 | TRBV12-3/TRBV12-4 | 13 | ASSLIGQVNQPQH
TRBJ2-1 | TRBV5-4 | 14 | ASSLAKGGASNEQF
TRBJ1-2 | TRBV7-6 | 13 | ASSSDETGGGGYT
TRBJ2-1 | TRBV18 | 14 | ASSSPKTGTSNEQF
TRBJ2-2 | TRBV6-2/TRBV6-3 | 11 | ASSNRGPGELF
TRBJ2-3 | TRBV12-3/TRBV12-4 | 13 | ASSLMRSRGDTQY
TRBJ1-1 | TRBV12-3/TRBV12-4 | 11 | ASTQRTGTEAF
TRBJ2-7 | TRBV5-1 | 11 | ASSLAWPLEQY
TRBJ2-6 | TRBV14 | 14 | ASSQMGFSGANVLT
TRBJ2-1 | TRBV20-1 | 13 | SARDRGPFDNEQF
TRBJ2-1 | TRBV28 | 14 | ASSRRIAGGPGEQF
TRBJ2-5 | TRBV11-2 | 12 | ASSGQGVQETQY
TRBJ2-3 | TRBV7-2 | 14 | ASSPQSGGVADTQY
TRBJ2-7 | TRBV7-8 | 12 | ASSSWTGPYEQY
TRBJ2-1 | TRBV7-8 | 12 | ASSFREGVNEQF
TRBJ1-1 | TRBV29-1 | 10 | SSSDRDTEAF
TRBJ1-2 | TRBV6-1 | 13 | ASSEAGRPPYGYT
TRBJ1-5 | TRBV2 | 13 | ASRKTGNSNQPQH
TRBJ2-3 | TRBV27 | 15 | ASSFSLGLAGSDTQY
TRBJ2-2 | TRBV15 | 12 | ATSRERVTGELF
TRBJ2-1 | TRBV6-2/TRBV6-3 | 12 | ASSSTSVVGEQF
TRBJ1-5 | TRBV28 | 12 | ASRQQGGNQPQH
TRBJ2-1 | TRBV21-1 | 13 | ASSKRTHSYNEQF
TRBJ2-2 | TRBV6-2/TRBV6-3 | 14 | ASSYGASGSSGELF